There are many counts of the clone carrying this T cell receptor (beta chain). Its target is not known. MiXCR, applied by TCRdb to the RACE reads, yields one record per CDR3 protein. The table has some 36,000 distinct CDR3 sequences, roughly 9.5% seen once. Described time point: patch test 3, about 24 weeks after DPC sensitization. Described treatment: therapeutic diphenylcyclopropenone sensitization with weekly scalp DPC. Whole blood, unfractionated, served as the material for total RNA extraction. This CDR3 has 14 residues. V shed 1 base and J shed 2 bases, with 7 bases lying between them. Germline-derived CDR1 and CDR2 are KGHSH and LQKENI. This specimen comes from a study of human T cells and chemical hapten exposure. Across the whole study: The sensitizer, 2% DPC, was used on approximately 2 cm by approximately 2 cm of upper inner arm skin. Weekly diphenylcyclopropenone doses were given to patients' scalps across the roughly 25-week study.

Study-wide results and limits: Patch test score rose with PT1 expanded TCRs, significant at 8, 16, 32, not 4.

The rearrangement joins TRBV18 to TRBJ2-3; no reliable D call. The material was whole blood, obtained in connection with sensitization to the hapten diphenylcyclopropenone (DPC). The source is a man in his fifties or sixties with alopecia areata. Some clones in this sample may be carry-over from other donors' samples. DNA of the CDR3: TGTGCCAGCTCACCACAACTGATCACAGATACGCAGTATTTT. Its protein is CASSPQLITDTQYF.